This T cell receptor beta chain comes out of a study of beta chain features in type 1 diabetes. Expressed TCRB transcripts were sequenced, since all the RNA that had been isolated was reverse transcribed. The data were produced by immunoSEQ multiplex PCR, yet TCRdb's version contains in-frame clones alone and is incomplete. The repertoire includes about 24,000 clones, 60% to 75% of them detected once, and 2% to 2.5% sits in the top ten. Germline V gene lookup returns CDR1 SGHRS and CDR2 YFSETQ. The CDR3 has 14 residues. Between the trimmed V and J ends, which lost 0 bases and 7 bases, there was a span of 13 bases. This clone was seen more than once but under ten times.

Sequencing used Tregs from blood. The sequence came from a woman aged 40 to 50 in good health. The J gene is TRBJ1-2, the V gene TRBV5-1; D is undetermined. CDR3 region: CASSLATASSGYTF. The CDR3 DNA follows: TGCGCCAGCAGCTTGGCCACCGCCTCGAGTGGCTACACCTTC.